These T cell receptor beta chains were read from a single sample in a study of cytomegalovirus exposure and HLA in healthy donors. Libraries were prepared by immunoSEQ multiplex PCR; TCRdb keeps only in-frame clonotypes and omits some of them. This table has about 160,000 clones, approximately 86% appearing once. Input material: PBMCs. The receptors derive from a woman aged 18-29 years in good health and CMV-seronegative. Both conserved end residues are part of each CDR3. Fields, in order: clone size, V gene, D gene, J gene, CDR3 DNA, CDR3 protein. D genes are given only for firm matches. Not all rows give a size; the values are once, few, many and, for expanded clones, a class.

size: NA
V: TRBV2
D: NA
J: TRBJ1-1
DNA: TGTGCCACCGTGGGGGGGGCTTTCAACACTGAAGCTTTCTTT
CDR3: CATVGGAFNTEAFF

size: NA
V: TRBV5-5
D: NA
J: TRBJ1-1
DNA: TGTGCCAGCAGCCGACATAGGAACACTGAAGCTTTCTTT
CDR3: CASSRHRNTEAFF

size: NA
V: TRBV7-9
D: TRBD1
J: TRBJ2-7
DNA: TGTGCCAGCAGCGACCCGACAGGGCCTTCCTACGAGCAGTACTTC
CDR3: CASSDPTGPSYEQYF

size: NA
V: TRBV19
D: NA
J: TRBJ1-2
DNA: TGTGCCAGTAGTAGCCAGGGACAACGGGGCACCTTC
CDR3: CASSSQGQRGTF

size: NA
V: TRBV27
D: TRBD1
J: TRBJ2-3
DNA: TGTGCCAGCAGTTTATTATACGCGGGACAGGGTCGGGTAGCGTATACGCAGTATTTT
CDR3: CASSLLYAGQGRVAYTQYF

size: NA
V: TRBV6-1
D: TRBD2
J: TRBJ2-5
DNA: TGTGCCAGCAGTGAAAATCGAGGGACTAGCGGGGGGTTGGAGACCCAGTACTTC
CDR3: CASSENRGTSGGLETQYF

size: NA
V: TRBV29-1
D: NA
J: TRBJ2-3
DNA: TGCAGCGTTGACGACTTCTCCACAGATACGCAGTATTTT
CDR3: CSVDDFSTDTQYF

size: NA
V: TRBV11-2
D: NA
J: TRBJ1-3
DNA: TGTGCCAGCAACTCCACTTCGGACTCCTCTGGAAACACCATATATTTT
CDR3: CASNSTSDSSGNTIYF

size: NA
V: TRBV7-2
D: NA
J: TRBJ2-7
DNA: TGTGCCAGCAGCCTGAGGCTAGGCAGCCCCTACGAGCAGTACTTC
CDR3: CASSLRLGSPYEQYF

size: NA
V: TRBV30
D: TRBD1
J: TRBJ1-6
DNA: TGTGCCTGGAGTGCCGGGACAGGGAGCTCCTATAATTCACCCCTCCACTTT
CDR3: CAWSAGTGSSYNSPLHF

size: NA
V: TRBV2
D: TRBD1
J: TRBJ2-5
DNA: TGTGCCAGCAGTAATCCGGGACAGGGATGGGAGACCCAGTACTTC
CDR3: CASSNPGQGWETQYF

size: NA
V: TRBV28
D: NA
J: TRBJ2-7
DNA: TGTGCCAGCAGTTTTGGGGGACTTCGGGAACTGACCTACGAGCAGTACTTC
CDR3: CASSFGGLRELTYEQYF

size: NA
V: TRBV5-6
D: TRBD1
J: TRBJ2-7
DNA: TGTGCCAGCAGCTTGTTCTCTTCCGGACAGGGCTACGAGCAGTACTTC
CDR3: CASSLFSSGQGYEQYF

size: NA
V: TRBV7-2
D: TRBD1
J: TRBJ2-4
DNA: TGTGCCAGCAGCCTTACGACGGGACAGGATCAGTACTTC
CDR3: CASSLTTGQDQYF

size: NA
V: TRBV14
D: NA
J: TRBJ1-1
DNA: TGTGCCAGCAGCCAGGTCAGGGGGAACACTGAAGCTTTCTTT
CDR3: CASSQVRGNTEAFF

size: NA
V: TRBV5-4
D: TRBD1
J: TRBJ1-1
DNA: TGTGCCAGCAGCTTACAGGGGGTTACTGAAGCTTTCTTT
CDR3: CASSLQGVTEAFF

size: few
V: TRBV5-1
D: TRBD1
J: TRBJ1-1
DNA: TGCGCCAGCAGCACCGGGACAGCGCCTGAAGCTTTCTTT
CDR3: CASSTGTAPEAFF

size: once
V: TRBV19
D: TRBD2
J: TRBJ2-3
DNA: TGTGCAGTGAGTGGGCTAGCGGGGCTCACAGATACGCAGTATTTT
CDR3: CAVSGLAGLTDTQYF

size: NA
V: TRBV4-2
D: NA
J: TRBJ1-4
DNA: TGTGCCAGCAGCCAAGGCAGCGACGGTGAAAAACTGTTTTTT
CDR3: CASSQGSDGEKLFF

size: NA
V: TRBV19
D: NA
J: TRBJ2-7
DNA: TGTGCCAGTAGTATAAGGGGGAGTAGCAACGAGCAGTACTTC
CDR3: CASSIRGSSNEQYF

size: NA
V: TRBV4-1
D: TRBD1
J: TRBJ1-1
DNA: TGCGCCAGCAGCCCATTGGAGACAGGGAGGAACACTGAAGCTTTCTTT
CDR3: CASSPLETGRNTEAFF

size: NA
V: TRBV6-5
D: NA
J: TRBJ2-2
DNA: TGTGCCAGCAGTATACAGGGCATAACCACCGGGGAGCTGTTTTTT
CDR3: CASSIQGITTGELFF

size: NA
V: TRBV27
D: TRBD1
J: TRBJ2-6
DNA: TGTGCCAGCAGTTTATACCCGGGACAGCCTTTCTCTGGGGCCAACGTCCTGACTTTC
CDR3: CASSLYPGQPFSGANVLTF

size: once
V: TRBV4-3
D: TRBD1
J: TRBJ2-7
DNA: TGCGCCAGCAGCCAAGCCCCAGGGGGCGCGAAGGAGCAGTACTTC
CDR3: CASSQAPGGAKEQYF

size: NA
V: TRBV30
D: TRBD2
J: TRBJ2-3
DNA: TGTGCCTTATCTTTAGCGGGGGGGACAGATACGCAGTATTTT
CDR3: CALSLAGGTDTQYF